This is a list of T cell receptor beta chains from one sample in a study of shared clonotypes between healthy human individuals. Sequencing used immunoSEQ multiplex PCR; TCRdb keeps in-frame clones, though not all of them. The data hold under 600,000 clones, with 95% to 97% observed a single time. Sequenced material: naive CD4+ T cells sorted from blood. These receptors were obtained from a woman aged 30 to 39 in good health. CDR3s include the opening cysteine and the closing phenylalanine or tryptophan. The D gene is left open where the match is weak. Some rows have no size entry. The others give once, few or many, or a class for an expanded clone.

cdr3_aa cdr3_nt clone_size j_call d_call v_call
CASSSGTELYEQYF TGTGCCAGCAGTTCCGGGACTGAGTTATACGAGCAGTACTTC - TRBJ2-7 - TRBV28
CASSFAGPSYEQYF TGTGCCAGCAGTTTTGCGGGACCGTCCTACGAGCAGTACTTC - TRBJ2-7 - TRBV27
CASSSLQGDQPQHF TGTGCCAGCAGTTCCCTTCAGGGTGATCAGCCCCAGCATTTT - TRBJ1-5 - TRBV27
CASSYSGRMSTDTQYF TGTGCCAGCAGTTACTCGGGCCGAATGAGCACAGATACGCAGTATTTT - TRBJ2-3 - TRBV6-6
CASSLFLSVGTGATYEQYF TGTGCCAGCAGCTTGTTCCTAAGTGTCGGGACAGGGGCGACCTACGAGCAGTACTTC - TRBJ2-7 TRBD1 TRBV5-4
CAISEQLAGTTDTQYF TGTGCCATCAGTGAGCAACTAGCGGGGACCACAGATACGCAGTATTTT - TRBJ2-3 TRBD2 TRBV10-3
CASSQIVIAKNIQYF TGCGCCAGCAGCCAAATTGTTATAGCCAAAAACATTCAGTACTTC - TRBJ2-4 - TRBV4-1
CASSLVISSYEQYF TGTGCCAGCAGTTTAGTAATAAGCTCCTACGAGCAGTACTTC - TRBJ2-7 - TRBV27
CASSFLDGDTQYF TGTGCCAGCAGCTTTTTGGACGGAGATACGCAGTATTTT once TRBJ2-3 - TRBV5-4
CASSPSDREYQPQHF TGTGCCAGCAGCCCCTCGGACAGGGAATATCAGCCCCAGCATTTT - TRBJ1-5 TRBD1 TRBV6-1